One T cell receptor (beta chain) is described in this entry. The antigen is undetermined. This record belongs to a study of T cells in Graves' hyperthyroidism and ophthalmopathy. For the study at large: Peripheral blood was collected at initial diagnosis, before any treatment.

TCR beta CDR3 regions were amplified from RNA. The primer set for the first-round RT-PCR of the TCR CDR3 was HTBI. One entry per CDR3 protein, called by TCRdb with MiXCR from the multiplex PCR reads. The sample contains 750,000 to 900,000 distinct CDR3 sequences, around 39% of which appear only once. The germline V gene has CDR1 KGHDR and CDR2 SFDVKD. Trimming left V 5 bases short and J 3 bases short, with 13 bases between. This CDR3 has 16 residues. Broader study findings: Most thyroid clonotypes that were expanded above 0.001 also turned up in blood.

J is TRBJ2-6 and V is TRBV24-1; perhaps TRBD1 as D (5 bases). Sequenced: blood. This TCR derives from a man aged 18 to 30 with Graves' hyperthyroidism. The CDR3 DNA reads as TGTGCCACCAGTGGAACAGGTCTTGATGGGGCCAACGTCCTGACTTTC. Translated, it gives CATSGTGLDGANVLTF.